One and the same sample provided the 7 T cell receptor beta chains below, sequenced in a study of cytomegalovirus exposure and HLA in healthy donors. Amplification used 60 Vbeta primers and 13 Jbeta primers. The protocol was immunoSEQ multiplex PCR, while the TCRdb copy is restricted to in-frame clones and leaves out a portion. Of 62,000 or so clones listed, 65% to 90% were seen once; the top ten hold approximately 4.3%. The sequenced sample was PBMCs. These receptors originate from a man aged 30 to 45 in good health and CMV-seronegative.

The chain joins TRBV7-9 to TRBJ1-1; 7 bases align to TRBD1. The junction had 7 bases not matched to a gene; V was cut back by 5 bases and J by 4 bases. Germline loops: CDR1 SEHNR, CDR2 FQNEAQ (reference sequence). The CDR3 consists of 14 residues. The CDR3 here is CASSARQGFTEAFF. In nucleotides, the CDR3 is TGTGCCAGCAGCGCCCGACAGGGTTTCACTGAAGCTTTCTTT.

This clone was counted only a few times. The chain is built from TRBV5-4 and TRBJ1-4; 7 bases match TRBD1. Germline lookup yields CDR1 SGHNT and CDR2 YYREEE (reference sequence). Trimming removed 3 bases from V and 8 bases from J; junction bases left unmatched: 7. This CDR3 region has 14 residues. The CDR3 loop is CASSSRGKGEKLFF. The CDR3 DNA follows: TGTGCCAGCAGCTCCAGGGGGAAGGGGGAAAAACTGTTTTTT.

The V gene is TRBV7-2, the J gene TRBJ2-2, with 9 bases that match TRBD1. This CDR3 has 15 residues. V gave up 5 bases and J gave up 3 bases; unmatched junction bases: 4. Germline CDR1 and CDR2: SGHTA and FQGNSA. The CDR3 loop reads CASSAGQGYTGELFF. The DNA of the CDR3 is TGTGCCAGCAGCGCAGGACAGGGGTACACCGGGGAGCTGTTTTTT.

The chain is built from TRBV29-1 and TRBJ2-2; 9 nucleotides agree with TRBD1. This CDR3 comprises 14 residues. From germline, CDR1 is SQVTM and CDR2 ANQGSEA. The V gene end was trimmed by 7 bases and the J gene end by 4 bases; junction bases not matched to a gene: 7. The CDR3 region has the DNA TGCAGCGCCGAGGGACAGGGCGGCACCGGGGAGCTGTTTTTT. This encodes CSAEGQGGTGELFF.

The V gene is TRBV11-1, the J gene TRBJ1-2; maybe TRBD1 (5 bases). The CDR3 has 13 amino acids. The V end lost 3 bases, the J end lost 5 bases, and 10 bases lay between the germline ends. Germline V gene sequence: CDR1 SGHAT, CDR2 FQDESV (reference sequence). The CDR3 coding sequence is TGTGCCAGCAGCTTGGGGGGAATTTATGGCTACACCTTC. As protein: CASSLGGIYGYTF.

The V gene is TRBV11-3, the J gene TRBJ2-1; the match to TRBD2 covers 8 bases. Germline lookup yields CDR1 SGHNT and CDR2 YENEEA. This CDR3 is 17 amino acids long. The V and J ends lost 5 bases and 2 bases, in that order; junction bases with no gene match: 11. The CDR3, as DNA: TGTGCCAGCAGCCCTGCGGCTAGCGGGCCCCCCTACAATGAGCAGTTCTTC. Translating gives CASSPAASGPPYNEQFF.

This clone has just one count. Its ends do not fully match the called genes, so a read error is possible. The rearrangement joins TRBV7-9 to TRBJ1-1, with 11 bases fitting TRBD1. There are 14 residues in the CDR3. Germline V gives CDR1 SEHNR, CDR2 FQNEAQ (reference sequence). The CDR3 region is CSSSLGTGGTEAFF. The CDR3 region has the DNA TGTTCCAGCAGCTTAGGGACAGGGGGCACTGAAGCTTTCTTT.